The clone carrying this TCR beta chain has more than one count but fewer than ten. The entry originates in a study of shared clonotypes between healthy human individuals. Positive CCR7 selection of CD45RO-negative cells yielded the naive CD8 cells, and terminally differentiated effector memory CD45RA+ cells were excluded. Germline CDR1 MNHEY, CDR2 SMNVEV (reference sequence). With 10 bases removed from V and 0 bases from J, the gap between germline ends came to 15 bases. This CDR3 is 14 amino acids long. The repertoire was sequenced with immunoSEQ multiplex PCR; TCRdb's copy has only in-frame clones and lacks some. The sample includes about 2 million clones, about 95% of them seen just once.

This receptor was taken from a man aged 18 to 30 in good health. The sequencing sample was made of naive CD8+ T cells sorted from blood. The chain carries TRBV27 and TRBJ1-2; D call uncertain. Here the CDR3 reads CATKTTASNYGYTF. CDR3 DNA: TGTGCCACTAAAACCACAGCCTCTAACTATGGCTACACCTTC.